This T cell receptor (beta chain) appears in the sequencing data of a study of T cell clusters in autoimmune cytopenias. As for the study in general: The median distinct TRB clonotype count was about 2,400 per sample, from a median around 52,000 reads. Study-level points and caveats: TRB repertoire shifts in secondary cytopenia and chronic lymphocytic leukemia mostly reflected lymphoma, not autoimmunity. Physiological T cell clusters of healthy donors were apparently absent in primary autoimmune cytopenia patients.

TRB rearrangements were amplified by touch-down multiplex PCR with mixed TRB-A/B primers. Each CDR3 protein gets one entry in TCRdb, which reprocessed the multiplex PCR reads and gives no DNA. Its table records around 15,000 distinct CDR3 sequences. Some 39,000 genome equivalents of blood DNA were amplified for TRB. Note on this clonotype: The antigen is not known.

The germline CDR1 and CDR2 sequences are MNHEY and SVGAGI. The CDR3 runs to 16 residues. The chain has TRBV6-5 and TRBJ2-3; as DNA is missing, the TRBD1 call by TCRdb cannot be tested. Sequencing was carried out using peripheral blood. The receptor was derived from a human donor with an autoimmune cytopenia or autoimmune hepatitis (not recorded which). The CDR3 protein is CASSYSSGGFADTQYF.